This TCR beta chain was recorded in a study of cytomegalovirus exposure and HLA in healthy donors. Overall study findings and caveats: Listed as cytomegalovirus-associated were 164 TCR beta chains. Most CMV-associated TCR beta chains were later found to appear HLA-restricted. As was reported, the classifier diagnosed cytomegalovirus status with high specificity and sensitivity.

The PCR employed 60 Vbeta primers together with 13 Jbeta primers. Measured with immunoSEQ multiplex PCR; TCRdb has only the in-frame clones, and not every one. The repertoire holds around 150,000 clones, with approximately 80% as singletons. Remarks on this clone: Its antigen remains unidentified.

Unmatched junction bases numbered 5, after V lost 7 bases and J lost 11 bases. CDR3 size: 10 residues. The V gene's germline CDR1 is SQVTM and CDR2 ANQGSEA. The clonotype originates from a man aged 25-45 years in good health and CMV-seronegative. V and J are TRBV29-1 and TRBJ1-1; 9 nucleotides line up with TRBD1. Material: PBMCs. The CDR3 nucleotides are TGCAGCGCTCGGGACAGGGACGCTTTCTTT. Its translation: CSARDRDAFF.